A selection of T cell receptor beta chains follows, all from one sample in a study of response to subunit inactivated influenza vaccine. MiXCR, run by TCRdb on the RT-PCR reads, gives a single entry per CDR3 protein. The table includes 500,000 or so distinct CDR3 sequences, approximately 9.9% detected once. The specimen was PBMCs from blood, collected 45 days after vaccination. The receptors were gathered from a man in his fifties who received an inactivated influenza vaccine. CDR3s include the opening cysteine and the closing phenylalanine or tryptophan. The D gene is left open where the match is weak. Clone size is shown for a subset of rows, as once, few, many or a class of expanded clone.

J gene,D gene,V gene,clone size,CDR3 protein,CDR3 DNA
TRBJ2-7,.,TRBV20-1,.,CCARRSGGAYEQYF,TGCTGTGCTAGAAGGAGTGGGGGCGCCTACGAGCAGTACTTC
TRBJ1-5,TRBD1,TRBV4-3,many,CASSQDLAGTAYNQPQHF,TGCGCCAGCAGCCAAGATTTGGCCGGGACAGCCTACAATCAGCCCCAGCATTTT
TRBJ1-2,.,TRBV12-3/TRBV12-4,few,CASSPHPDLGYTF,TGTGCCAGCAGTCCACATCCAGACCTTGGCTACACCTTC
TRBJ2-7,.,TRBV4-1,many,CASSQDETAGNHYEQYF,TGCGCCAGCAGCCAAGATGAGACAGCGGGCAACCACTACGAGCAGTACTTC
TRBJ2-7,TRBD2,TRBV7-8,.,CASSFGGGEQYF,TGTGCCAGCAGCTTCGGGGGGGGCGAGCAGTACTTC
TRBJ2-7,TRBD1,TRBV20-1,few,CSARDMGQGLGEQYF,TGCAGTGCTAGAGATATGGGACAGGGGTTAGGTGAGCAGTACTTC
TRBJ2-1,TRBD2,TRBV7-2,few,CASSPQGLAGHEQFF,TGTGCCAGCAGCCCACAAGGACTAGCGGGGCATGAGCAGTTCTTC
TRBJ2-1,.,TRBV7-3,.,CASSPTSRTRGDTEQFF,TGTGCCAGCAGCCCTACCTCCCGGACTAGGGGGGATACTGAGCAGTTCTTC
TRBJ1-2,.,TRBV20-1,few,CSARDQAKDGYTF,TGCAGTGCTAGAGATCAGGCAAAAGATGGCTACACCTTC
TRBJ2-7,.,TRBV20-1,.,CSARATGTRIYEQYF,TGCAGTGCTAGAGCAACCGGGACACGGATCTACGAGCAGTACTTC
TRBJ2-5,TRBD2,TRBV4-2,many,CASSQGTSSLYQETQYF,TGTGCCAGCAGCCAAGGGACTAGCAGCCTATACCAAGAGACCCAGTACTTC
TRBJ1-2,.,TRBV20-1,many,CSPRQPSYHTF,TGCAGTCCGAGACAGCCCTCTTATCACACCTTC
TRBJ2-3,TRBD1,TRBV4-3,many,CASSQSTGTGRDTQYF,TGCGCCAGCAGCCAAAGTACCGGGACAGGGAGGGATACGCAGTATTTT
TRBJ2-2,.,TRBV5-1,.,CASRPLLLNTGELFF,TGCGCCAGCAGACCTCTATTGCTGAACACCGGGGAGCTGTTTTTT
TRBJ2-2,TRBD2,TRBV9,.,CASSEEPSGPYTGELFF,TGTGCCAGCAGCGAAGAACCTAGCGGGCCCTACACCGGGGAGCTGTTTTTT
TRBJ1-5,.,TRBV6-1,few,CATQSLANQPQHF,TGTGCCACGCAATCCCTAGCAAATCAGCCCCAGCATTTT
TRBJ1-1,TRBD1,TRBV7-6,.,CASSSNRDRVKAFF,TGTGCCAGCAGCTCAAACCGGGACAGGGTTAAGGCTTTCTTT
TRBJ2-1,.,TRBV15,.,CATSRSVTYNEQFF,TGTGCCACCAGCAGGAGCGTAACCTACAATGAGCAGTTCTTC
TRBJ2-5,.,TRBV12-3/TRBV12-4,many,CASSLRQSETQYF,TGTGCCAGCAGTCTAAGACAGTCGGAGACCCAGTACTTC
TRBJ2-1,.,TRBV6-1,.,CASSESRQIYNEQFF,TGTGCCAGCAGTGAAAGCCGACAGATATACAATGAGCAGTTCTTC
TRBJ1-1,TRBD1,TRBV7-2,many,CASSLTGFEPFF,TGTGCCAGCAGCCTGACAGGGTTCGAACCTTTCTTT
TRBJ2-5,.,TRBV20-1,.,CSARDPRGQETQYF,TGCAGTGCTAGAGACCCTAGGGGGCAAGAGACCCAGTACTTC
TRBJ2-3,.,TRBV29-1,many,CSAHLALDTQYF,TGCAGCGCCCACCTAGCGTTAGATACGCAGTATTTT
TRBJ2-7,.,TRBV7-2,.,CTSSLAGAPYEQYF,TGTACCAGCAGCTTAGCGGGGGCTCCCTACGAGCAGTACTTC
TRBJ2-1,.,TRBV5-6,many,CASSLNPEGNEQFF,TGTGCCAGCAGCTTGAACCCCGAGGGCAATGAGCAGTTCTTC
TRBJ1-2,.,TRBV6-1,.,CASSGRDGYGYTF,TGTGCCAGCAGTGGCAGGGACGGGTATGGCTACACCTTC
TRBJ2-1,.,TRBV7-2,.,CASSLVTGDNEQFF,TGTGCCAGCAGCTTAGTTACGGGAGACAATGAGCAGTTCTTC
TRBJ2-7,TRBD2,TRBV11-2,few,CASSLVGTSGIYEQYF,TGTGCCAGCAGCTTAGTAGGGACTAGCGGAATTTACGAGCAGTACTTC
TRBJ2-5,TRBD1,TRBV4-1,few,CASSPGQVGRPGQETQYF,TGCGCCAGCAGCCCGGGACAGGTGGGGAGGCCAGGACAAGAGACCCAGTACTTC
TRBJ2-1,TRBD2,TRBV24-1,.,CATSDSGTIAYNEQFF,TGTGCCACCAGTGATTCCGGGACTATAGCCTACAATGAGCAGTTCTTC
TRBJ2-1,.,TRBV5-1,few,CASSLDPGPSTYNEQFF,TGCGCCAGCAGCTTGGACCCGGGACCCTCAACCTACAATGAGCAGTTCTTC
TRBJ2-1,.,TRBV12-3/TRBV12-4,few,CASSPSGTLGNEQFF,TGTGCCAGCAGCCCCTCCGGGACTTTAGGCAATGAGCAGTTCTTC
TRBJ2-7,.,TRBV29-1,many,CSVEDQSGAYEQYF,TGCAGCGTTGAAGATCAAAGTGGGGCCTACGAGCAGTACTTC
TRBJ1-2,.,TRBV6-2/TRBV6-3,.,CASSYGRTNYGYTF,TGTGCCAGCAGTTACGGACGGACTAACTATGGCTACACCTTC
TRBJ2-1,TRBD1,TRBV24-1,many,CATSDPGTGNEQFF,TGTGCCACCAGTGACCCCGGGACAGGGAATGAGCAGTTCTTC